This T cell receptor beta chain was recorded in a study of blood T cell repertoires in COVID-19. Germline V gene data show CDR1 as ENHRY and CDR2 as SYGVKD. V dropped 0 bases and J dropped 7 bases, with 9 bases sitting between them. The CDR3 extends over 13 amino acids. The repertoire was sequenced with immunoSEQ multiplex PCR; TCRdb's copy has only in-frame clones and lacks some. The sample gives about 240,000 clones, roughly 86% of which show up once; about 7.1% is in the top ten. The gene calls are TRBV10-3 and TRBJ2-5, with D unresolved. Sequenced material: peripheral blood. This receptor was taken from a woman between 65 and 79 years old with active or convalescent COVID-19. The CDR3 DNA reads TGTGCCATCAGTGAGTCGAATGTTAGGACCCAGTACTTC. Protein: CAISESNVRTQYF.